This entry lists 18 T cell receptor beta chains sequenced from one sample in a study of cytomegalovirus exposure and HLA in healthy donors. 60 Vbeta and 13 Jbeta primers were used in PCR. The method was immunoSEQ multiplex PCR; TCRdb's version includes in-frame clones alone and lacks a portion of them. The sample has around 100,000 clones, about four fifths seen once. Sequencing used PBMCs. Source of these receptors: a man in his thirties or forties in good health and CMV-seropositive.

CDR3 in amino acids: CASSRDTSYEQYF. DNA of the CDR3: TGTGCCAGCAGTCGGGACACCAGCTACGAGCAGTACTTC. The genes are TRBV2 and TRBJ2-7; tentative D call: TRBD1 (6 bases). The germline CDR1 and CDR2 sequences are SNHLY and FYNNEI. This CDR3 has 13 amino acids. V dropped 5 bases and J dropped 3 bases, with 11 bases sitting between them.

The chain recombines TRBV28 with TRBJ1-4; D call uncertain. V gave up 3 bases and J gave up 7 bases, with 9 bases separating them. The CDR3 has 13 residues. The V gene's germline CDR1 is MDHEN and CDR2 SYDVKM. The CDR3 region is CASSFVEREKLFF. The CDR3 DNA sequence: TGTGCCAGCAGTTTTGTAGAGCGTGAAAAACTGTTTTTT.

J is TRBJ2-2 and V is TRBV27; 10 bases are a match to TRBD2. The V segment lost 6 bases and the J segment 5 bases; nucleotides outside the gene matches: 6. Germline CDR1 is MNHEY and CDR2 is SMNVEV (reference sequence). The CDR3 sequence is 15 residues long. The CDR3 nucleotides read TGTGCCAGCAGGCTAGCGGGGGTGGTGACCGGGGAGCTGTTTTTT. Its translation is CASRLAGVVTGELFF.

V and J are TRBV5-4 and TRBJ1-2, with 7 positions matching TRBD1. This CDR3 is 15 amino acids long. Trimming removed 1 base from V and 5 bases from J; junction bases left unmatched: 8. Germline V CDR1 and CDR2: SGHNT, YYREEE (reference sequence). This CDR3 is CASSLMRTGDYGYTF. The CDR3 DNA sequence: TGTGCCAGCAGCTTGATGAGGACAGGTGATTATGGCTACACCTTC.

This clone was picked up one time. At one end the junction does not follow the germline gene, possibly because of a read error. CDR3 amino acids: CGVATDLDEQYF. As DNA, the CDR3 is TGCGGCGTTGCCACTGATCTGGACGAGCAGTACTTC. The V call is TRBV29-1, the J call TRBJ2-7; D gene unclear. The CDR3 is 12 amino acids. Germline V gene data show CDR1 as SQVTM and CDR2 as ANQGSEA.

The CDR3 sequence: CASSKEGTSGRAVDEQFF. In nucleotides, the CDR3 is TGTGCCAGCAGCAAAGAGGGGACTAGCGGGAGGGCCGTAGATGAGCAGTTCTTC. The rearrangement links TRBV21-1 to TRBJ2-1; TRBD2, the table's D call, lacks a check against the DNA. TRBV21-1 is tagged as a pseudogene. The CDR3 contains 18 residues.

The rearrangement links TRBV5-4 to TRBJ1-2; 7 nucleotides agree with TRBD1. This CDR3 contains 18 residues. Germline loops: CDR1 SGHNT, CDR2 YYREEE (reference sequence). Losses at the gene ends were 4 bases for V and 1 base for J; bases not matched to a gene: 16. The CDR3 sequence is CASSLIIRDRGFNYGYTF. The CDR3 DNA sequence: TGTGCCAGCAGCCTTATAATCCGGGACAGAGGTTTTAACTATGGCTACACCTTC.

The chain recombines TRBV19 with TRBJ2-7; 12 bases fit TRBD2. V lost 5 bases and J lost 12; bases outside the gene matches: 14. Germline loops: CDR1 LNHDA, CDR2 SQIVND (reference sequence). CDR3 length: 15 residues. The CDR3 sequence is CASSPRLAGAQVLYV. Here the CDR3 DNA reads TGTGCCAGTAGTCCGCGACTAGCGGGAGCTCAAGTACTGTACGTC.

The V call is TRBV7-6, the J call TRBJ2-2; 8 bases align to TRBD2. Germline V gene data show CDR1 as SGHVS and CDR2 as FNYEAQ. The CDR3 consists of 15 residues. Trimming removed 6 bases from V and 4 bases from J; junction bases left unmatched: 7. The CDR3 spells CASSFQTSGTGELFF. The CDR3 nucleotides are TGTGCCAGCAGTTTCCAAACTAGCGGCACCGGGGAGCTGTTTTTT.

The chain recombines TRBV2 with TRBJ2-3; D is unclear. Germline V CDR1 and CDR2: SNHLY, FYNNEI. Trimming took off 10 bases at V and 6 bases at J, with 17 bases between the two ends. This CDR3 has 13 residues. This CDR3 is CATRRRFMDTQYF. Written as DNA, the CDR3 is TGTGCCACCCGGAGAAGATTCATGGATACGCAGTATTTT.

The genes are TRBV29-1 and TRBJ2-3; the D is unclear. This CDR3 is built from 14 residues. Trimming stripped 0 bases from V and 1 base from J, with 8 bases between. CDR1 is SQVTM and CDR2 is ANQGSEA in the germline V gene. The CDR3, as DNA: TGCAGCGTTGAAGACAGTGAGGGCACAGATACGCAGTATTTT. Its protein product is CSVEDSEGTDTQYF.

V usage is TRBV19 and J usage is TRBJ2-1, with 8 bases fitting TRBD1. With 8 bases clipped from V and 5 bases from J, the junction kept 8 bases outside the gene matches. Germline CDR1 LNHDA, CDR2 SQIVND (reference sequence). The CDR3 runs to 14 residues. This CDR3 is CASLDRGGNNEQFF. In DNA, the CDR3 is TGTGCCAGTTTAGACAGGGGTGGGAACAATGAGCAGTTCTTC.

The genes are TRBV29-1 and TRBJ2-1; 10 positions agree with TRBD2. CDR1 and CDR2 (germline): SQVTM, ANQGSEA. The CDR3 loop spans 13 amino acids. The V and J ends lost 7 bases and 10 bases, in that order; junction bases with no gene match: 10. CDR3 DNA: TGCAGCGGCCTGCTAGCGGGAGAAGGGGAGCAGTTCTTC. It translates to CSGLLAGEGEQFF.

The rearrangement joins TRBV27 to TRBJ2-2; D might be TRBD1 (5 bases). The CDR3 runs to 15 residues. V was trimmed by 2 bases and J by 1 base, leaving 8 bases between them. Per the germline V gene, CDR1 is MNHEY and CDR2 is SMNVEV (reference sequence). The CDR3 spells CASSLPGQNTGELFF. CDR3 DNA sequence: TGTGCCAGCAGTTTACCAGGGCAGAACACCGGGGAGCTGTTTTTT.

The gene calls are TRBV6-1 and TRBJ2-3, with 8 bases identical to TRBD1. The CDR3 has 15 amino acids. V dropped 6 bases and J dropped 3; count of bases not matched to a gene: 8. Germline V gene lookup returns CDR1 MNHNS and CDR2 SASEGT. The CDR3 nucleotides read TGTGCCAGCAGCAAAAGGACAGGGAGAACAGATACGCAGTATTTT. As protein: CASSKRTGRTDTQYF.

The V and J genes are TRBV5-1 and TRBJ2-7; tentative D call: TRBD1 (5 bases). The CDR3 loop spans 13 amino acids. The ends were cut back, 4 bases at V and 4 bases at J, with 12 bases in the middle. The V gene's germline CDR1 is SGHRS and CDR2 YFSETQ. This CDR3 reads CASSPTGAYEQYV. The CDR3 bases are TGCGCCAGCAGCCCCACAGGAGCTTACGAGCAGTACGTC.

The genes are TRBV4-1 and TRBJ2-3; 7 bases are a match to TRBD1. V trimming: 2 bases; J trimming: 6 bases; junction bases outside the gene matches: 5. CDR1 and CDR2 from the germline V gene are MGHRA and YSYEKL. The CDR3 is made up of 14 amino acids. The CDR3 sequence: CASSQRQGADTQYF. The CDR3 DNA follows: TGCGCCAGCAGCCAACGACAGGGTGCGGATACGCAGTATTTT.

The chain joins TRBV5-6 to TRBJ2-7; TRBD2 agrees at 12 bases. The V gene end was trimmed by 4 bases and the J gene end by 1 base; junction bases not matched to a gene: 9. This CDR3 has 17 residues. The germline CDR1 and CDR2 sequences are SGHDT and YYEEEE. CDR3 loop: CASSPRTSGVPSYEQYV. The CDR3 DNA sequence: TGTGCCAGCAGCCCCCGGACTAGCGGGGTCCCTTCCTACGAGCAGTACGTC.